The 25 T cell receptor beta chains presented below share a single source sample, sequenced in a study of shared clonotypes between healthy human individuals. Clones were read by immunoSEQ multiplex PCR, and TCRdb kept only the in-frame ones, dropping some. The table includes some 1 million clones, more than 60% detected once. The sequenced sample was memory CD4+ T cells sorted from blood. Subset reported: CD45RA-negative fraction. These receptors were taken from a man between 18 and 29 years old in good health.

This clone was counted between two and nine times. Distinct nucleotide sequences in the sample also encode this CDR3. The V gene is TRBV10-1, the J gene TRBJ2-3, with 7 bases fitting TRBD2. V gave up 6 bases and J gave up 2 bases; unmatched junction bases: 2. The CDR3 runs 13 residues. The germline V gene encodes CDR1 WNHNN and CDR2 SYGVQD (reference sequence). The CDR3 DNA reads TGCGCCAGCAGCCGGGACTACACAGATACGCAGTATTTT. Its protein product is CASSRDYTDTQYF.

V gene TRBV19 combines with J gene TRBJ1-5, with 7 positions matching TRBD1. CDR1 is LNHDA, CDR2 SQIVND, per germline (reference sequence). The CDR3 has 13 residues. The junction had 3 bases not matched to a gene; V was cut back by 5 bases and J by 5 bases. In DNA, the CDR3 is TGTGCCAGTAGTGTCACAGGGGATCAGCCCCAGCATTTT. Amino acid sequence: CASSVTGDQPQHF.

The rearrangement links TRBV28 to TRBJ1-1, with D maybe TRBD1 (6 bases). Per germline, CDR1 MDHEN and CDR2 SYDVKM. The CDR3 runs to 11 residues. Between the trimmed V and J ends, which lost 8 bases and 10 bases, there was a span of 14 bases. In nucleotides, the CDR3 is TGTGCCAGCGGGGGGGCACGGATAGCTTTCTTT. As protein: CASGGARIAFF.

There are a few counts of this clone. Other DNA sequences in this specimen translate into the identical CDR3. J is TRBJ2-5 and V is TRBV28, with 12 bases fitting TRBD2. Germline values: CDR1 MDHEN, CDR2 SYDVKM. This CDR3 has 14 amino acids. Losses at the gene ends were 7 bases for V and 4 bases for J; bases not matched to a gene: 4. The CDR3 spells CASKSSGGGETQYF. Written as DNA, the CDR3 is TGTGCCAGCAAATCTAGCGGGGGGGGAGAGACCCAGTACTTC.

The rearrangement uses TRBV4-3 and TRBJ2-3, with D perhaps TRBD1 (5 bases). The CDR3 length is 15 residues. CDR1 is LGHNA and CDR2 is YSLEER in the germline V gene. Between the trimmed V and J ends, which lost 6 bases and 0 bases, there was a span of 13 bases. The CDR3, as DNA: TGCGCCAGCAGTCTAAGCAGGGCTAGCACAGATACGCAGTATTTT. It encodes CASSLSRASTDTQYF.

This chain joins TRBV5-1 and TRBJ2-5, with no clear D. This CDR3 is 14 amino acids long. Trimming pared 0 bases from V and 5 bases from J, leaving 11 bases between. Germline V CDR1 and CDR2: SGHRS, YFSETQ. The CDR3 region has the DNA TGCGCCAGCAGCTTGGCCCTTAGTTGGGAGACCCAGTACTTC. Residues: CASSLALSWETQYF.

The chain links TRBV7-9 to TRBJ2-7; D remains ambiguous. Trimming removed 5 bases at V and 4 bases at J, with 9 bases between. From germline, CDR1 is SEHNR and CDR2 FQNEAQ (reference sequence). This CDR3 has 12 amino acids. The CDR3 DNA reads TGTGCCAGCAGCGCATTAGGGTACGAGCAGTACTTC. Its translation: CASSALGYEQYF.

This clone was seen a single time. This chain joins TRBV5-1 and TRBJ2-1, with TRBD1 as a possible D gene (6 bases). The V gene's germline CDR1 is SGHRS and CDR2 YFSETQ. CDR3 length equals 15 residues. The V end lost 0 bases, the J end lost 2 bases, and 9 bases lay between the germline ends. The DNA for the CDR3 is TGCGCCAGCAGCTTGGGGGGGCCCCCCTACAATGAGCAGTTCTTC. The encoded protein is CASSLGGPPYNEQFF.

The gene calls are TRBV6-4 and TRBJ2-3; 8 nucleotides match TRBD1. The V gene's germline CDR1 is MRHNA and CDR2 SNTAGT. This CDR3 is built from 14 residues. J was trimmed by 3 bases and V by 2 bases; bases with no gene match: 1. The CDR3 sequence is CASSDDRGTDTQYF. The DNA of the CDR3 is TGTGCCAGCAGTGACGACAGGGGTACAGATACGCAGTATTTT.

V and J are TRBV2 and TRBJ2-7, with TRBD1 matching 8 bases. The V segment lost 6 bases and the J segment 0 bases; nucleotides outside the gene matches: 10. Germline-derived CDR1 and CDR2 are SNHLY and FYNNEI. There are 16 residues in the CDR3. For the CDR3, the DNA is TGTGCCAGCAGACTCTCGGCGGGGACAGGCTCCTACGAGCAGTACTTC. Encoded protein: CASRLSAGTGSYEQYF.

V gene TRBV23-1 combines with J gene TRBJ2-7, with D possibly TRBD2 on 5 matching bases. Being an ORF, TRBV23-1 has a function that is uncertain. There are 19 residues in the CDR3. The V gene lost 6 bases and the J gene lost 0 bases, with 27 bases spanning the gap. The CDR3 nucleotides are TGCGCCAGCAGACGTTGGATCAGAGTCCGAAGTCGGGACTCCTACGAGCAGTACTTC. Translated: CASRRWIRVRSRDSYEQYF.

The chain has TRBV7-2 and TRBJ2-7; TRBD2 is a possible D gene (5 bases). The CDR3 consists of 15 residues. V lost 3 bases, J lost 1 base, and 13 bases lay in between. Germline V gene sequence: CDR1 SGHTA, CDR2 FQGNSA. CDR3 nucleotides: TGTGCCAGCAGCTTGGGAGTATCTCAGTCCTACGAGCAGTACTTC. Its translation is CASSLGVSQSYEQYF.

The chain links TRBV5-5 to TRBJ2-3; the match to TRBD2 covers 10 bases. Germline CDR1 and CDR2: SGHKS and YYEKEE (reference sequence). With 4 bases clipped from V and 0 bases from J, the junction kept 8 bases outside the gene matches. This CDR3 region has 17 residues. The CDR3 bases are TGTGCCAGCAGCACCTCCGGGACTAGCGTGAGCACAGATACGCAGTATTTT. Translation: CASSTSGTSVSTDTQYF.

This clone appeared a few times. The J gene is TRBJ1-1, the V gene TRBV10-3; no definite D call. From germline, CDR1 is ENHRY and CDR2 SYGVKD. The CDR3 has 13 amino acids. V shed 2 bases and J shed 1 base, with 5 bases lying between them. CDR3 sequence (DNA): TGTGCCATCAGTGAGCGCCCGAACACTGAAGCTTTCTTT. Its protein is CAISERPNTEAFF.

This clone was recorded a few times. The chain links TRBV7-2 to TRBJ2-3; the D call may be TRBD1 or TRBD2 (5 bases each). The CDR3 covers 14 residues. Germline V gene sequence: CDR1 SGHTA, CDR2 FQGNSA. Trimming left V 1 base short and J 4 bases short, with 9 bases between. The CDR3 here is CASSLVWDADTQYF. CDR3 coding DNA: TGTGCCAGCAGCTTAGTGTGGGACGCAGATACGCAGTATTTT.

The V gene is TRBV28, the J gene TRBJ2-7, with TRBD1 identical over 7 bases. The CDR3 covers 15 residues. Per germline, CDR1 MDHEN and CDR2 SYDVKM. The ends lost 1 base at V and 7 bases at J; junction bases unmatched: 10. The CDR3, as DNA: TGTGCCAGCAGTTTATTTTATCAGGGGGTTGGTGAGCAGTACTTC. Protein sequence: CASSLFYQGVGEQYF.

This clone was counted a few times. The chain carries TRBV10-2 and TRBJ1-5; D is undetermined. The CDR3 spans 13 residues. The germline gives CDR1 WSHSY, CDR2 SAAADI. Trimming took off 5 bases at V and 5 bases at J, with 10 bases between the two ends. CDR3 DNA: TGCGCCAGCAGTAGGACGGTGGATCAGCCCCAGCATTTT. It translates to CASSRTVDQPQHF.

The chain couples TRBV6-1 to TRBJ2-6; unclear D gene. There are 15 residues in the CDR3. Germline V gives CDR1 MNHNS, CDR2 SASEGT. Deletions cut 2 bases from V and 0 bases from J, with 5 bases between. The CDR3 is CASSEPSSGANVLTF. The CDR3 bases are TGTGCCAGCAGTGAACCGAGCTCTGGGGCCAACGTCCTGACTTTC.

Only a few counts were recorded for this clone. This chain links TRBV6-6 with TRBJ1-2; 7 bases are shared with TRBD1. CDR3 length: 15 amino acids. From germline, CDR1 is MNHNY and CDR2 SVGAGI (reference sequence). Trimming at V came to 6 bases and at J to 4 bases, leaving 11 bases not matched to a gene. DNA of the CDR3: TGTGCCAGCAGGAAAACCTCGGGACAGATCTATGGCTACACCTTC. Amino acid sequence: CASRKTSGQIYGYTF.

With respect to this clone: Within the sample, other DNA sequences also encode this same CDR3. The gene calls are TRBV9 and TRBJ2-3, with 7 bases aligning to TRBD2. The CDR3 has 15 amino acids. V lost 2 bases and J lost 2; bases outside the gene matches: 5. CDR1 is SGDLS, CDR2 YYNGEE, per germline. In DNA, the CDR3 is TGTGCCAGCAGCGTGGCTAGCGGTTTCACAGATACGCAGTATTTT. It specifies CASSVASGFTDTQYF.

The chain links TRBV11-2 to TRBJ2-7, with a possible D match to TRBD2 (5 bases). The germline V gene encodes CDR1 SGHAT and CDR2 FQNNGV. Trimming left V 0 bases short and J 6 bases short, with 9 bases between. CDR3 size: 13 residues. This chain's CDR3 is CASSLDSGFEQYF. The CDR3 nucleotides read TGTGCCAGCAGCTTAGATTCGGGGTTCGAGCAGTACTTC.

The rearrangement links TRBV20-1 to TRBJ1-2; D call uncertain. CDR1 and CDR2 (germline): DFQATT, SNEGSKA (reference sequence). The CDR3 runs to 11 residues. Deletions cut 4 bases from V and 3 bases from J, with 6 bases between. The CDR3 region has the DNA TGCAGTGCTAAAAGGGACTATGGCTACACCTTC. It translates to CSAKRDYGYTF.

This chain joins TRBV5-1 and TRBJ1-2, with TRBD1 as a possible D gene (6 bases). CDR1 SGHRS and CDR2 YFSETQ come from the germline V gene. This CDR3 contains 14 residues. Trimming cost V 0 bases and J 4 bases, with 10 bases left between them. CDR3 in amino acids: CASSLGQAIYGYTF. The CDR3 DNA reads TGCGCCAGCAGCTTGGGACAGGCGATCTATGGCTACACCTTC.

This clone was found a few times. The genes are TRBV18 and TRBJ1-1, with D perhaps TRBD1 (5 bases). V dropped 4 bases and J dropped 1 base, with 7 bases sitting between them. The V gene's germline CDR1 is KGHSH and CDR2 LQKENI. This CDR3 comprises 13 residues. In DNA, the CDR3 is TGTGCCAGCTCACGTAGGGGGAACACTGAAGCTTTCTTT. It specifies CASSRRGNTEAFF.

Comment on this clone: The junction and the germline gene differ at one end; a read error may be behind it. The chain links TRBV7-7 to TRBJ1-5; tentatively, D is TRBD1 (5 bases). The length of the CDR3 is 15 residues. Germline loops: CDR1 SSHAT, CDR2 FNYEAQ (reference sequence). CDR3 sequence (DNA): TGTGCTAGCAGCTTAGCGAAACGGGACTGTCAGCCCCAGCATTTT. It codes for CASSLAKRDCQPQHF.